This T cell receptor beta chain comes out of a study of regulatory T cells in long-lasting Graves disease. This clonotype was detected ten times or more. Combining iRepertoire HTBI primers with Arm-PCR of CDR3 regions, the authors built TCR beta libraries. MiXCR, run by TCRdb on the multiplex PCR reads, gives a single entry per CDR3 protein. Of about 430,000 distinct CDR3 sequences listed, roughly a fifth are singletons. Time point meaning: persistent/refractory GD, antithyroid drugs over 5 years with positive TRAb. Construction of the TCR library relied on RNA isolated from PBMCs. This material consisted of peripheral blood mononuclear cells (PBMCs), taken when the disease was refractory, from a patient treated with antithyroid drugs. The sequence came from a female donor with Graves disease.

CDR3 loop: CASSPTMRGEFYEQYF. DNA of the CDR3: TGTGCCAGCAGCCCGACGATGCGGGGAGAATTCTACGAGCAGTACTTC. The chain is built from TRBV7-9 and TRBJ2-7; weak D call: TRBD2 (6 bases). CDR1 is SEHNR, CDR2 FQNEAQ, per germline (reference sequence). The CDR3 extends over 16 amino acids. V shed 5 bases and J shed 3 bases, with 20 bases lying between them.